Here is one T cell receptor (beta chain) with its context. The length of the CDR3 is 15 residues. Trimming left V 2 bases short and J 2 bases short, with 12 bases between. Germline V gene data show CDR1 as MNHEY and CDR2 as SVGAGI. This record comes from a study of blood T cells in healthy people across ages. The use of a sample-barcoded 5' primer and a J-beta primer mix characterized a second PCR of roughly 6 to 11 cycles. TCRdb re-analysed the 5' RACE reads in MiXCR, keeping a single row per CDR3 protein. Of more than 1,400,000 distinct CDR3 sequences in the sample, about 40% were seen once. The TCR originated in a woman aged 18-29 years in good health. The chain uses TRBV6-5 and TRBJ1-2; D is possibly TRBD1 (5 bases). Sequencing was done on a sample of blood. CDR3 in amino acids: CASSYTGGSNYGYTF. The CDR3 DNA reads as TGTGCCAGCAGTTACACGGGGGGATCGAACTATGGCTACACCTTC.